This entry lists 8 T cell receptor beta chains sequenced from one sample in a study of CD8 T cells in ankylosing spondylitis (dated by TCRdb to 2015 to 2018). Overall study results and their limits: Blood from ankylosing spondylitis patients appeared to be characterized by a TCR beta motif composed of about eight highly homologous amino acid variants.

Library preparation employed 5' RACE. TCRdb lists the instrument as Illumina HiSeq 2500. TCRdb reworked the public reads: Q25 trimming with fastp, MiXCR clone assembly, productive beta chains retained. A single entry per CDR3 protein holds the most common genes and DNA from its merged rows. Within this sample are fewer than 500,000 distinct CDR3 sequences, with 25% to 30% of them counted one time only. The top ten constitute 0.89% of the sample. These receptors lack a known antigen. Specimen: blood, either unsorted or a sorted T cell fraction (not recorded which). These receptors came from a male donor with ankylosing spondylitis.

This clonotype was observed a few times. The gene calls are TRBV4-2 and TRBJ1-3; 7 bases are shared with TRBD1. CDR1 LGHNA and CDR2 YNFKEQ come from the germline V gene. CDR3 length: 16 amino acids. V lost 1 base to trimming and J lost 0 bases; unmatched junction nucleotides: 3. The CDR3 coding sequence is TGTGCCAGCAGCCAAGTGACAGGGACCTCTGGAAACACCATATATTTT. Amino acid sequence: CASSQVTGTSGNTIYF.

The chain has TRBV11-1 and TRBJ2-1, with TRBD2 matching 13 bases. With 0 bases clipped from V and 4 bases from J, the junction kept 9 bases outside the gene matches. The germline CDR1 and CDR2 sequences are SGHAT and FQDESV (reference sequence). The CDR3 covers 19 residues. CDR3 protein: CASSLATTSGRSSYNEQFF. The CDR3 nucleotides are TGTGCCAGCAGCTTAGCGACGACTAGCGGGAGGTCTTCTTACAATGAGCAGTTCTTC. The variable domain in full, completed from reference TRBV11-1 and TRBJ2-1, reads EAEVAQSPRYKITEKSQAVAFWCDPISGHATLYWYRQILGQGPELLVQFQDESVVDDSQLPKDRFSAERLKGVDSTLKIQPAELGDSAMYLCASSLATTSGRSSYNEQFFGPGTRLTVL.

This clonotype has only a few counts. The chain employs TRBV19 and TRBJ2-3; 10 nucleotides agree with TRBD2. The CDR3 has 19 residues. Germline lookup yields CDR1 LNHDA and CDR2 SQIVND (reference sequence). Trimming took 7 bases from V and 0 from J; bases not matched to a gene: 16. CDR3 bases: TGTGCCAGTACCGGATCGTTAGCGGGAGGCCACCCTAGCACAGATACGCAGTATTTT. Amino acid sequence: CASTGSLAGGHPSTDTQYF.

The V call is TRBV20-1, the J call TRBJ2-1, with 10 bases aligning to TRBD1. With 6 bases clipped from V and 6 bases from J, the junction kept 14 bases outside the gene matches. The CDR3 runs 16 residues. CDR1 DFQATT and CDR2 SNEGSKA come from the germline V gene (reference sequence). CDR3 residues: CSAADGGQGPINEQFF. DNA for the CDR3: TGCAGTGCGGCGGATGGGGGACAGGGGCCCATCAATGAGCAGTTCTTC.

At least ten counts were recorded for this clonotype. The CDR3 nucleotides are TGTGCCAGCAGCTGGTCTAGCGGGCACACCGGGGAGCTGTTTTTT. It is translated as CASSWSSGHTGELFF. The chain joins TRBV7-9 to TRBJ2-2; 8 nucleotides match TRBD2. Germline CDR1 reads SEHNR; CDR2 reads FQNEAQ (reference sequence). Trimming removed 4 bases from V and 3 bases from J; junction bases left unmatched: 4. This CDR3 is built from 15 residues.

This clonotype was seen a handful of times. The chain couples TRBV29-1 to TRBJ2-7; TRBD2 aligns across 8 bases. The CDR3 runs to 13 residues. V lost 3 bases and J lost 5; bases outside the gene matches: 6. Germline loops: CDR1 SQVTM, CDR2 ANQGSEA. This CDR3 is CSVDNGRGNEQYF. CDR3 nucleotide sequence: TGCAGCGTTGATAACGGGAGGGGCAACGAGCAGTACTTC.

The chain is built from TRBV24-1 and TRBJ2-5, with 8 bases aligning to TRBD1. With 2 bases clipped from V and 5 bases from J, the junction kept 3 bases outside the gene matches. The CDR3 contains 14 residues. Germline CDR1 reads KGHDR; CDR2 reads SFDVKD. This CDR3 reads CATSDSTGAETQYF. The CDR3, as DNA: TGTGCCACCAGTGATTCGACAGGGGCGGAGACCCAGTACTTC.

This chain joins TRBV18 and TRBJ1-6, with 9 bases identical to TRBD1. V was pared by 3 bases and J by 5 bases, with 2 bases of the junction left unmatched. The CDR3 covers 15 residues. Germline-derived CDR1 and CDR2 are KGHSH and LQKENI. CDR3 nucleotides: TGTGCCAGCTCACCCGACAGGGGGAATAATTCACCCCTCCACTTT. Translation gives CASSPDRGNNSPLHF.